The 29 T cell receptor beta chains below all came from one sample that was sequenced in a study of cytomegalovirus exposure and HLA in healthy donors. This PCR relied on a set of 60 Vbeta primers and 13 Jbeta primers. Produced via immunoSEQ multiplex PCR; TCRdb's table is partial and in-frame only. Its clone listing holds around 140,000 clones. Material for sequencing was PBMCs. The source is a woman between 35 and 50 years old in good health and CMV-seronegative.

The chain joins TRBV28 to TRBJ2-1, with D tentatively TRBD1 (5 bases). The germline CDR1 and CDR2 sequences are MDHEN and SYDVKM. The V end lost 3 bases, the J end lost 3 bases, and 9 bases lay between the germline ends. CDR3 length: 14 residues. CDR3 sequence: CASSLTVNYNEQFF. CDR3 sequence (DNA): TGTGCCAGCAGTTTGACAGTTAACTACAATGAGCAGTTCTTC. The full variable domain, its missing parts supplied by reference TRBV28 and TRBJ2-1, is DVKVTQSSRYLVKRTGEKVFLECVQDMDHENMFWYRQDPGLGLRLIYFSYDVKMKEKGDIPEGYSVSREKKERFSLILESASTNQTSMYLCASSLTVNYNEQFFGPGTRLTVL.

This chain joins TRBV6-1 and TRBJ2-1; TRBD1 matches at 8 bases. CDR3 size: 14 residues. V lost 3 bases and J lost 6; bases outside the gene matches: 4. Germline CDR1 and CDR2: MNHNS and SASEGT. The CDR3, as DNA: TGTGCCAGCAGTGACTGGGACAGGCTCAATGAGCAGTTCTTC. It encodes CASSDWDRLNEQFF.

The chain recombines TRBV28 with TRBJ1-1; D is perhaps TRBD1 (5 bases). There are 12 residues in the CDR3. CDR1 and CDR2 from the germline V gene are MDHEN and SYDVKM. V gave up 1 base and J gave up 11 bases, with 11 bases separating them. CDR3 sequence reads: CASSLLGLPAFF. The CDR3, as DNA: TGTGCCAGCAGTTTATTGGGGCTACCGGCTTTCTTT.

The rearrangement links TRBV7-9 to TRBJ1-3; TRBD1 matches at 7 bases. The ends lost 2 bases at V and 0 bases at J; junction bases unmatched: 10. Germline V lookup: CDR1 SEHNR, CDR2 FQNEAQ (reference sequence). CDR3 length equals 18 residues. This CDR3 reads CASSLWGQGGLSGNTIYF. CDR3 nucleotides: TGTGCCAGCAGCTTATGGGGTCAGGGGGGCCTCTCTGGAAACACCATATATTTT.

This chain uses TRBV19 with TRBJ2-5; D might be TRBD1 (6 bases). The V gene's germline CDR1 is LNHDA and CDR2 SQIVND (reference sequence). The V end was cut by 3 bases, the J end by 5 bases, with 16 bases between. This CDR3 spans 15 amino acids. The CDR3 nucleotides are TGTGCCAGTAGTATGTCAGGGGTCAAGGATGAGACCCAGTACTTC. This sequence encodes CASSMSGVKDETQYF.

This chain links TRBV27 with TRBJ1-1; possible D gene TRBD1, 5 bases. Germline V gene sequence: CDR1 MNHEY, CDR2 SMNVEV (reference sequence). Trimming left V 3 bases short and J 0 bases short, with 11 bases between. This CDR3 is 15 amino acids long. The CDR3 nucleotides read TGTGCCAGCAGTTTCTCGGGACTGATGAACACTGAAGCTTTCTTT. Its protein is CASSFSGLMNTEAFF.

This sequence joins TRBV19 and TRBJ1-2, with a possible D match to TRBD1 (6 bases). V was cut by 0 bases and J by 8 bases, with 13 bases left in between. The CDR3 sequence is 14 residues long. Germline CDR1 is LNHDA and CDR2 is SQIVND (reference sequence). CDR3 sequence (DNA): TGTGCCAGTAGTATAGAGGCACAGGGAAACGGCTACACCTTC. Translated: CASSIEAQGNGYTF.

The V call is TRBV28, the J call TRBJ2-7; 8 bases align to TRBD1. The germline V gene has CDR1 MDHEN and CDR2 SYDVKM. Losses at the gene ends were 7 bases for V and 4 bases for J; bases not matched to a gene: 6. CDR3 length: 13 amino acids. CDR3 bases: TGTGCCAGCATAACAGGGGGAGCATACGAGCAGTACTTC. Encoded protein: CASITGGAYEQYF.

The chain couples TRBV4-1 to TRBJ1-5, with D unresolved. Germline CDR1 is MGHRA and CDR2 is YSYEKL. The CDR3 length is 17 residues. Trimming left V 0 bases short and J 2 bases short, with 14 bases between. CDR3 coding DNA: TGCGCCAGCAGCCAAGATTGGGGAGGCTTGGGCAATCAGCCCCAGCATTTT. Translated, it gives CASSQDWGGLGNQPQHF.

The chain employs TRBV6-5 and TRBJ1-1; 7 bases align to TRBD1. Germline CDR1 is MNHEY and CDR2 is SVGAGI. J gave up 6 bases and V 7 bases, and 8 bases lay outside the gene matches. CDR3 length: 13 amino acids. The CDR3: CASTQQGTPEAFF. The CDR3 DNA follows: TGTGCCAGCACCCAACAGGGGACCCCTGAAGCTTTCTTT.

The rearrangement joins TRBV10-3 to TRBJ1-1, with D unresolved. The germline CDR1 and CDR2 sequences are ENHRY and SYGVKD. The CDR3 extends over 16 amino acids. The V and J ends lost 2 bases and 0 bases respectively, with 13 bases between them. The CDR3 is CAISERGISVNTEAFF. The CDR3 DNA is TGTGCCATCAGTGAGCGCGGGATTTCTGTGAACACTGAAGCTTTCTTT.

The chain couples TRBV9 to TRBJ2-5; tentative D call: TRBD2 (6 bases). The length of the CDR3 is 13 residues. V was clipped by 5 bases and J by 5 bases, with 13 bases between them. Germline V gene data show CDR1 as SGDLS and CDR2 as YYNGEE. The CDR3 region is CASSSGTRETQYF. CDR3 DNA sequence: TGTGCCAGCAGTAGCGGAACTCGGGAGACCCAGTACTTC.

The rearrangement uses TRBV4-3 and TRBJ2-7, with D perhaps matching TRBD1 (5 bases). Germline CDR1 and CDR2: LGHNA and YSLEER. The CDR3 has 15 amino acids. The V end lost 1 base, the J end lost 3 bases, and 13 bases lay between the germline ends. The CDR3 is CASSQGQGQGYEQYF. The CDR3 bases are TGCGCCAGCAGCCAAGGCCAGGGTCAGGGCTACGAGCAGTACTTC.

The chain carries TRBV5-4 and TRBJ1-2; TRBD1 agrees at 9 bases. Trimming removed 4 bases from V and 4 bases from J; junction bases left unmatched: 5. Per germline, CDR1 SGHNT and CDR2 YYREEE (reference sequence). The CDR3 has 14 residues. DNA of the CDR3: TGTGCCAGCAGCGCCCGGGACAGGGCCTATGGCTACACCTTC. As protein: CASSARDRAYGYTF.

The chain uses TRBV7-9 and TRBJ1-1, with TRBD1 matching 8 bases. Trimming cost V 5 bases and J 2 bases; bases outside gene matches: 13. Germline V gene lookup returns CDR1 SEHNR and CDR2 FQNEAQ (reference sequence). This CDR3 contains 17 residues. DNA for the CDR3: TGTGCCAGCAGCCCCGGGACAGGCGTAACCCGAAACACTGAAGCTTTCTTT. Translating it yields CASSPGTGVTRNTEAFF.

This chain joins TRBV9 and TRBJ2-2; D is undetermined. The germline gives CDR1 SGDLS, CDR2 YYNGEE. Trimming stripped 4 bases from V and 6 bases from J, with 10 bases between. This CDR3 is 13 amino acids long. The CDR3 loop is CASSPSPPGELFF. The CDR3 DNA is TGTGCCAGCAGCCCCTCCCCCCCCGGGGAGCTGTTTTTT.

A note on this clone: Within the sample, other DNA sequences also encode this same CDR3. This sequence joins TRBV4-2 and TRBJ2-7; 13 bases agree with TRBD2. V trimming: 1 base; J trimming: 3 bases; junction bases outside the gene matches: 3. This CDR3 spans 16 amino acids. The germline V gene has CDR1 LGHNA and CDR2 YNFKEQ. The CDR3 sequence is CASSQGTSGGGYEQYF. DNA for the CDR3: TGTGCCAGCAGCCAAGGGACTAGCGGGGGCGGCTACGAGCAGTACTTC.

The V gene is TRBV9, the J gene TRBJ1-1; 7 nucleotides agree with TRBD1. V shed 4 bases, J shed 0 bases, and the junction held 9 bases outside the gene matches. The CDR3 has 16 amino acids. Germline V lookup: CDR1 SGDLS, CDR2 YYNGEE. CDR3 DNA: TGTGCCAGCAGCCCCCTTGGGACAGCCATGAACACTGAAGCTTTCTTT. This gives the protein CASSPLGTAMNTEAFF.

V and J are TRBV4-3 and TRBJ2-6; D unresolved. Trimming left V 0 bases short and J 0 bases short, with 12 bases between. The CDR3 totals 18 residues. Germline CDR1 LGHNA, CDR2 YSLEER. CDR3 region: CASSQDYKYSSGANVLTF. CDR3 sequence (DNA): TGCGCCAGCAGCCAAGATTATAAGTACTCCTCTGGGGCCAACGTCCTGACTTTC.

CDR3 region: CASSLRQGDPQTF. Here the CDR3 DNA reads TGTGCCAGCAGCTTACGACAGGGGGACCCGCAAACCTTC. J is TRBJ1-2 and V is TRBV7-2; 9 nucleotides agree with TRBD1. This CDR3 has 13 amino acids. Germline lookup yields CDR1 SGHTA and CDR2 FQGNSA. V shed 2 bases, J shed 14 bases, and the junction held 9 bases outside the gene matches. Full variable domain (rest looked up from reference TRBV7-2 and TRBJ1-2): GAGVSQSPSNKVTEKGKDVELRCDPISGHTALYWYRQSLGQGLEFLIYFQGNSAPDKSGLPSDRFSAERTGGSVSTLTIQRTQQEDSAVYLCASSLRQGDPQTFGSGTRLTVV.

This chain links TRBV7-2 with TRBJ1-3, with D hard to call. This CDR3 region has 15 residues. Trimming removed 7 bases at V and 1 base at J, with 14 bases between. In germline, CDR1 is SGHTA, CDR2 FQGNSA. The CDR3 loop reads CASTPGGGSGNTIYF. In DNA form, the CDR3 reads TGTGCCAGCACCCCCGGAGGAGGGTCTGGAAACACCATATATTTT.

V usage is TRBV19 and J usage is TRBJ1-4; 9 positions agree with TRBD1. The CDR3 totals 16 residues. V was pared by 5 bases and J by 8 bases, with 12 bases of the junction left unmatched. Per germline, CDR1 LNHDA and CDR2 SQIVND (reference sequence). The CDR3 loop is CASSSKLGQGGEKLFF. The DNA for the CDR3 is TGTGCCAGTAGTTCGAAATTGGGACAGGGTGGCGAAAAACTGTTTTTT. Full variable domain (outside the CDR3, taken from reference TRBV19 and TRBJ1-4): DGGITQSPKYLFRKEGQNVTLSCEQNLNHDAMYWYRQDPGQGLRLIYYSQIVNDFQKGDIAEGYSVSREKKESFPLTVTSAQKNPTAFYLCASSSKLGQGGEKLFFGSGTQLSVL.

This chain connects TRBV7-8 to TRBJ2-5; tentatively, D is TRBD2 (5 bases). Germline lookup yields CDR1 SGHVS and CDR2 FQNEAQ. The CDR3 runs to 14 residues. The V and J ends lost 1 base and 5 bases respectively, with 11 bases between them. CDR3 sequence: CASSLVGGVETQYF. DNA for the CDR3: TGTGCCAGCAGCTTAGTCGGAGGTGTTGAGACCCAGTACTTC.

The chain employs TRBV5-4 and TRBJ1-5; perhaps TRBD1 as D (6 bases). The V gene's germline CDR1 is SGHNT and CDR2 YYREEE (reference sequence). With 0 bases removed from V and 2 bases from J, the gap between germline ends came to 12 bases. The CDR3 is 16 amino acids. The CDR3 reads CASSLGQGRGNQPQHF. DNA of the CDR3: TGTGCCAGCAGCTTGGGTCAGGGGAGAGGCAATCAGCCCCAGCATTTT.

The chain employs TRBV18 and TRBJ2-7; 8 bases map to TRBD1. Germline CDR1 is KGHSH and CDR2 is LQKENI. This CDR3 has 14 residues. V trimming: 5 bases; J trimming: 4 bases; junction bases outside the gene matches: 7. The CDR3 DNA reads TGTGCCAGCTCAGAAGGACAGGGTGGGTACGAGCAGTACGTC. Protein sequence: CASSEGQGGYEQYV.

The chain couples TRBV19 to TRBJ2-5; 11 positions match TRBD1. Germline trimming cut 4 bases from V and 5 bases from J; bases unmatched to any gene: 9. CDR3 length: 16 residues. CDR1 is LNHDA and CDR2 is SQIVND in the germline V gene (reference sequence). CDR3 bases: TGTGCCAGTAGTACCCGGGACAGGGGGTCGGAGGAGACCCAGTACTTC. Translating gives CASSTRDRGSEETQYF.

The chain recombines TRBV4-1 with TRBJ1-2; 8 bases line up with TRBD1. Germline V gene data show CDR1 as MGHRA and CDR2 as YSYEKL. The CDR3 consists of 16 residues. V shed 0 bases, J shed 8 bases, and the junction held 11 bases outside the gene matches. In nucleotides, the CDR3 is TGCGCCAGCAGCCAAGAGGAGGGCAGGGGGCGCGGGGGCTACACCTTC. This codes for CASSQEEGRGRGGYTF.

The rearrangement links TRBV29-1 to TRBJ2-1; 7 nucleotides agree with TRBD1. The J segment lost 9 bases and the V segment lost 8 bases, leaving 13 bases of the junction unmatched. Germline V gene lookup returns CDR1 SQVTM and CDR2 ANQGSEA. This CDR3 is built from 13 residues. The CDR3 is CSNPDRLGSEQFF. The CDR3 bases are TGCAGCAACCCGGACAGGCTGGGTAGTGAGCAGTTCTTC.

V and J are TRBV11-2 and TRBJ1-4; D is perhaps TRBD1 (5 bases). The V end lost 3 bases, the J end lost 7 bases, and 15 bases lay between the germline ends. In germline, CDR1 is SGHAT, CDR2 FQNNGV. CDR3 length: 15 amino acids. CDR3 in amino acids: CASSLGSGWGEKLFF. The DNA of the CDR3 is TGTGCCAGCAGCTTGGGGTCAGGGTGGGGTGAAAAACTGTTTTTT.